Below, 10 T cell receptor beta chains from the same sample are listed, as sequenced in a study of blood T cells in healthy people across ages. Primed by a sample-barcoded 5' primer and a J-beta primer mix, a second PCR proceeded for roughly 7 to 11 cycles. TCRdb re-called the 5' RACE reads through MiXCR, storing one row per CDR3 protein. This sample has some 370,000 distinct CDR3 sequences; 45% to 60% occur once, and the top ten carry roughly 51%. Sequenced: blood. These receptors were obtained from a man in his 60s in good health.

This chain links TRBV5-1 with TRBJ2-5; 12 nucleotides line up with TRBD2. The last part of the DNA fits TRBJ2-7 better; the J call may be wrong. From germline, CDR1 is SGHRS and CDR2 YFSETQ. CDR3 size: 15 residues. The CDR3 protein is CASSSTSGGAYEQYF. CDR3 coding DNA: TGCGCCAGCAGCTCGACTAGCGGGGGAGCCTACGAGCAGTACTTC.

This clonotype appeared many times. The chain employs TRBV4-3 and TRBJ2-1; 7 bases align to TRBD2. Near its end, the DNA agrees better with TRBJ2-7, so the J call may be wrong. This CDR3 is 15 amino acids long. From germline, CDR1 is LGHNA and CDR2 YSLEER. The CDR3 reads CASSQGTRAYNEQYF. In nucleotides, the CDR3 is TGCGCCAGCAGCCAAGGGACTAGGGCCTACAATGAGCAGTACTTC.

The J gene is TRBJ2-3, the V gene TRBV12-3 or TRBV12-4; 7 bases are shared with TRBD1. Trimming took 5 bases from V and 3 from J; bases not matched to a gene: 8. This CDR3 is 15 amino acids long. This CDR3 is CASSTRTGETDTQYF. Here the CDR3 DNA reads TGTGCCAGCAGTACCCGCACAGGGGAGACAGATACGCAGTATTTT.

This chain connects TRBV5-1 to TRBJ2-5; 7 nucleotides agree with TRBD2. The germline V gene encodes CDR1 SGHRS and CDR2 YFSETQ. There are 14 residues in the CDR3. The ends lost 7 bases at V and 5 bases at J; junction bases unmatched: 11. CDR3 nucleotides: TGCGCCAGCTCGGGGGGAGGAGTAGGCGAGACCCAGTACTTC. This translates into CASSGGGVGETQYF.

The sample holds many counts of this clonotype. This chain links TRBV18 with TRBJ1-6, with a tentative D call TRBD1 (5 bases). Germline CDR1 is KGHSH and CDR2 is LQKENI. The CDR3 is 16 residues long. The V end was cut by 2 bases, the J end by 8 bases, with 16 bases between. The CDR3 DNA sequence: TGTGCCAGCTCACCAAGGATCGGGGGAGATGATTCACCCCTCCACTTT. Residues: CASSPRIGGDDSPLHF.

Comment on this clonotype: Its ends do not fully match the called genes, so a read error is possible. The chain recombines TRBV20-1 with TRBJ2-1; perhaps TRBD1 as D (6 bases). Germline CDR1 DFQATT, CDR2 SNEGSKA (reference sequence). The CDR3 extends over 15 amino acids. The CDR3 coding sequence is TGCAGTGCCGTACAACAGGGTAGTAGGCTCAATCAGCAGTTCTTC. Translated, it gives CSAVQQGSRLNQQFF.

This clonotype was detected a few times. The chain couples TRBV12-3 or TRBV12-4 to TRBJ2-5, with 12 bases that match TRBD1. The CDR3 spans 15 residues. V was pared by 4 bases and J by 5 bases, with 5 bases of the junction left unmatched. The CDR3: CASSSGDRGLETQYF. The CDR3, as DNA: TGTGCCAGCAGTTCGGGGGACAGGGGGCTGGAGACCCAGTACTTC.

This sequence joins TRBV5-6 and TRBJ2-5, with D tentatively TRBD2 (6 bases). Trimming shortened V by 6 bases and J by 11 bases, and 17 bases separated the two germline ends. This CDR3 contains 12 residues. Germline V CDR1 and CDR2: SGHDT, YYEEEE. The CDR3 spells CASTVTSNEQYF. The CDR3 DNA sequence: TGTGCCAGCACCGTTACTAGCAATGAGCAGTACTTC. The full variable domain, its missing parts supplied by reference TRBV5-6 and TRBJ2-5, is DAGVTQSPTHLIKTRGQQVTLRCSPKSGHDTVSWYQQALGQGPQFIFQYYEEEERQRGNFPDRFSGHQFPNYSSELNVNALLLGDSALYLCASTVTSNEQYFGPGTRLLVL.

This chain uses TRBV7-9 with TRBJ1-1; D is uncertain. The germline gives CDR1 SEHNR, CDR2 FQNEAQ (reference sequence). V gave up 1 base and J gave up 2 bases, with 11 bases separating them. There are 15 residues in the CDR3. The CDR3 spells CASSLVRRRNTEAFF. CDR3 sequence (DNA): TGTGCCAGCAGCTTAGTAAGACGCAGAAACACTGAAGCTTTCTTT.

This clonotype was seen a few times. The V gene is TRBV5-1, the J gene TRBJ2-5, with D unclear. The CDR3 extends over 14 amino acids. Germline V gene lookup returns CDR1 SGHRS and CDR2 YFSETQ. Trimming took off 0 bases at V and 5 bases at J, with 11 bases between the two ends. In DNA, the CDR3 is TGCGCCAGCAGCTTGGGGGGATTTGGGGAGACCCAGTACTTC. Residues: CASSLGGFGETQYF. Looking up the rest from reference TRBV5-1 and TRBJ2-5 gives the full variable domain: KAGVTQTPRYLIKTRGQQVTLSCSPISGHRSVSWYQQTPGQGLQFLFEYFSETQRNKGNFPGRFSGRQFSNSRSEMNVSTLELGDSALYLCASSLGGFGETQYFGPGTRLLVL.